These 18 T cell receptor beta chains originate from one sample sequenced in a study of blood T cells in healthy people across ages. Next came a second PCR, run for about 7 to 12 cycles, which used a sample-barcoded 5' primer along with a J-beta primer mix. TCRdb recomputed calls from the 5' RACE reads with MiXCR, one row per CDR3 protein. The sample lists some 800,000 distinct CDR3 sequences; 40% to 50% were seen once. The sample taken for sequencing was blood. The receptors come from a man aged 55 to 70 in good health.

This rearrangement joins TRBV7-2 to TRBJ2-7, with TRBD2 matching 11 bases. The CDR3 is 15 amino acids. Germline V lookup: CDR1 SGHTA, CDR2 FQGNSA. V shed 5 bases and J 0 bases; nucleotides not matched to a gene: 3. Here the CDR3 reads CASSALAGASYEQYF. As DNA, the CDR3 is TGTGCCAGCAGCGCACTAGCGGGGGCCTCCTACGAGCAGTACTTC.

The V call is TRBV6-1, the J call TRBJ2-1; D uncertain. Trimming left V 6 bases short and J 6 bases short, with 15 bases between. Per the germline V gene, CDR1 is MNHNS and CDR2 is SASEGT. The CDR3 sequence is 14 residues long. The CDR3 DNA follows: TGTGCCAGCAGGGAGACCTTGGATCTCAATGAGCAGTTCTTC. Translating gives CASRETLDLNEQFF.

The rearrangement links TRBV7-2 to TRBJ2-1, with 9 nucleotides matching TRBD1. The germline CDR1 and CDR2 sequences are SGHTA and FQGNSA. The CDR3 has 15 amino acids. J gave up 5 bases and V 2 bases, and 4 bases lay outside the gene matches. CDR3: CASSLQGTGNNEQFF. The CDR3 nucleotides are TGTGCCAGCAGCTTACAGGGGACAGGGAACAATGAGCAGTTCTTC.

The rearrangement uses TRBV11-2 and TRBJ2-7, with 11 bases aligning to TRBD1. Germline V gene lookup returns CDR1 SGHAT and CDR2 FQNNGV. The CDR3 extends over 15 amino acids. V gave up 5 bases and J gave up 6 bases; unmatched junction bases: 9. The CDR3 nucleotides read TGTGCCAGCAGCCCCGGACAGGGGGCTCTGGGCGAGCAGTACTTC. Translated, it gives CASSPGQGALGEQYF.

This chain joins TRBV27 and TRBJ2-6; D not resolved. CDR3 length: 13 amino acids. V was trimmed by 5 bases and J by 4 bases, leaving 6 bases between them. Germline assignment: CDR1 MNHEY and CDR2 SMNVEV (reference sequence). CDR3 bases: TGTGCCAGCAGTAATTTCGGGGCCAACGTCCTGACTTTC. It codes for CASSNFGANVLTF.

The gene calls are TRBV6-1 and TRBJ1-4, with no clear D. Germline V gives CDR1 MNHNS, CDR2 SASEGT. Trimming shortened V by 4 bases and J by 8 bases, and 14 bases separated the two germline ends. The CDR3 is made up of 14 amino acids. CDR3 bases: TGTGCCAGCAGTGGCGTTGGAGGAAGCGAAAAACTGTTTTTT. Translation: CASSGVGGSEKLFF.

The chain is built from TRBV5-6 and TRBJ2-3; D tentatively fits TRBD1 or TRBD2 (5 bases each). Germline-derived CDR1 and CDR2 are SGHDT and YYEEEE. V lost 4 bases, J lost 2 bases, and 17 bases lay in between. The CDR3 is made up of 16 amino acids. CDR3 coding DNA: TGTGCCAGCAGCACCCGGGGCCCGGCGTCCACAGATACGCAGTATTTT. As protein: CASSTRGPASTDTQYF.

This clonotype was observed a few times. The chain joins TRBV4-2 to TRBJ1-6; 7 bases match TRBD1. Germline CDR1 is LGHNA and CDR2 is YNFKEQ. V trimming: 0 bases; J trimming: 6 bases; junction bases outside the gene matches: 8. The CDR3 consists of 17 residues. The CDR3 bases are TGTGCCAGCAGCCAAGAAATCGCCCGGGACAGTAATTCACCCCTCCACTTT. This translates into CASSQEIARDSNSPLHF.

The chain's CDR3 is CSVYRGPTDTQYF. Here the CDR3 DNA reads TGCAGCGTTTACAGGGGGCCCACAGATACGCAGTATTTT. V gene TRBV29-1 combines with J gene TRBJ2-3, with 9 bases that match TRBD1. Germline-derived CDR1 and CDR2 are SQVTM and ANQGSEA. The CDR3 is 13 amino acids. Trimming at V came to 5 bases and at J to 2 bases, leaving 2 bases not matched to a gene.

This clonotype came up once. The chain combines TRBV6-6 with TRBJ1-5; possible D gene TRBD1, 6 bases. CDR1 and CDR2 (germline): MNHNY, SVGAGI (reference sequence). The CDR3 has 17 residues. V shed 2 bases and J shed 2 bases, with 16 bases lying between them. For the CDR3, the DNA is TGTGCCAGCAGTTACAGTCAGGGGAGGGGGGGCAATCAGCCCCAGCATTTT. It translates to CASSYSQGRGGNQPQHF.

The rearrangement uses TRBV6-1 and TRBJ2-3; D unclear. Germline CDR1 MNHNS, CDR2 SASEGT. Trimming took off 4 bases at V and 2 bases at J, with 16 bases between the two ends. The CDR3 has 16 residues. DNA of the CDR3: TGTGCCAGCAGTGTCCCTAGACTGGCAGTCACAGATACGCAGTATTTT. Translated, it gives CASSVPRLAVTDTQYF.

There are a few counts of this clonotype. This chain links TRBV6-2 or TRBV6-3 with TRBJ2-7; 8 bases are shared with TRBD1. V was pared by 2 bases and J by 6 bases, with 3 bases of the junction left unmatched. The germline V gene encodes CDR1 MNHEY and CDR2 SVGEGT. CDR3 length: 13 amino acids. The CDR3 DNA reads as TGTGCCAGCAGTTACGGACAGGGTCTCGAGCAGTACTTC. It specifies CASSYGQGLEQYF.

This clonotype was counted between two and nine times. In DNA, the CDR3 is TGTGCCAGCAGAGGGACAGCGGAAGAGACCCAGTACTTC. Its protein product is CASRGTAEETQYF. The chain combines TRBV6-2 or TRBV6-3 with TRBJ2-5, with 7 bases aligning to TRBD1. The V segment lost 6 bases and the J segment 3 bases; nucleotides outside the gene matches: 4. The CDR3 spans 13 residues. Germline V gene data show CDR1 as MNHEY and CDR2 as SVGEGT.

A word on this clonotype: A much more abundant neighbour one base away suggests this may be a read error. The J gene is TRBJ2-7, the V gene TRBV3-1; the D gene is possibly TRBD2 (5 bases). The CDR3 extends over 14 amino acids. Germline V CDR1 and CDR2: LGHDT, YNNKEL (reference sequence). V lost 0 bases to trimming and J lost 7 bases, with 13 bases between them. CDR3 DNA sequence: TGTGCCAGCAGCCAAGAACTTGACTACAATGAGCAGTACTTC. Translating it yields CASSQELDYNEQYF.

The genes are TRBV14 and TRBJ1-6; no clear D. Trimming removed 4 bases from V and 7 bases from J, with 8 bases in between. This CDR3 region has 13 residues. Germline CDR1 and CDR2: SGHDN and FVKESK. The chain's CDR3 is CASSPSWNSPLHF. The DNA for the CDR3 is TGTGCCAGCAGCCCGTCGTGGAATTCACCCCTCCACTTT.

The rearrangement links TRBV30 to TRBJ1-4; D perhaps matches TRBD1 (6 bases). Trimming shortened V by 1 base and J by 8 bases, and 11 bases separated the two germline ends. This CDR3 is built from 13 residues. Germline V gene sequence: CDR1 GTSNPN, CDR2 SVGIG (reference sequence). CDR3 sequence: CAWSGPGDEKLFF. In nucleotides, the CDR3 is TGTGCCTGGAGTGGGCCAGGGGACGAAAAACTGTTTTTT.

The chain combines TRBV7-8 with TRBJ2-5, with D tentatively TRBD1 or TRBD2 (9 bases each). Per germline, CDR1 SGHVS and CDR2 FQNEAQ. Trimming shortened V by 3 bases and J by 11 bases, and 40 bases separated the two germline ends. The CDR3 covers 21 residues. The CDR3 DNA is TGTGCCAGCAGCTTTTCCAGGGACAGGGTACTAGCGGGCGGGTTTGGCAATGAGCAGTACTTC. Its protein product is CASSFSRDRVLAGGFGNEQYF.

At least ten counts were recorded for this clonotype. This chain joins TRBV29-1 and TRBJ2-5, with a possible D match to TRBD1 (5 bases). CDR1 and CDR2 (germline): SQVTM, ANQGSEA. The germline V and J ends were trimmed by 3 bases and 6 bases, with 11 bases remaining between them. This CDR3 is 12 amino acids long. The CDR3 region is CSVEGHDKTQYF. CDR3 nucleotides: TGCAGCGTTGAGGGGCACGACAAGACCCAGTACTTC.